The rows below give T cell receptor beta chains drawn from one sample of a study of neurological immune-mediated disorders. TCRdb re-analysed the 5' RACE reads in MiXCR, keeping a single row per CDR3 protein. The table records 59,000 or so distinct CDR3 sequences, 12% of them present only once. What was sequenced was PBMCs. The origin of the receptors is a woman aged 55-75 years with HTLV-1-associated myelopathy (HAM/TSP). The CDR3 runs from the conserved cysteine through the conserved F or W. The order of the fields is D gene, clone size, J gene, V gene, CDR3 DNA, CDR3 protein. D genes are given only for firm matches. Clone sizes are given selectively: once, few, many, or a class where the clone is expanded.

>.|few|TRBJ2-3|TRBV15
TGTGCCACCAGCCCCCGGGGGAGCACAGATACGCAGTATTTT
CATSPRGSTDTQYF
>.|many|TRBJ2-1|TRBV9
TGTGCCAGCAGCGCGCAAAGAGCCGCGTACAATGAGCAGTTCTTC
CASSAQRAAYNEQFF
>.|many|TRBJ2-1|TRBV7-9
TGTGCCAGCAGCGCCAGGGGTCGGAATGAGCAGTTCTTC
CASSARGRNEQFF
>.|many|TRBJ2-3|TRBV11-2
TGTGCCAGCAGCCCCCCCGTCGGGTATACGCAGTATTTT
CASSPPVGYTQYF
>TRBD2|many|TRBJ2-1|TRBV29-1
TGCAGCGCCGGGACTAGAGGACTCAATGAGCAGTTCTTC
CSAGTRGLNEQFF
>.|.|TRBJ2-3|TRBV11-2
TGTGCCAGCAGCTTTAACGGGCCCCCCGGGGATACGCAGTATTTT
CASSFNGPPGDTQYF
>.|many|TRBJ2-7|TRBV9
TGTGCCAGCAGCGCCCGTTTGGGCGGGAAACCCGACTACGAGCAGTACTTC
CASSARLGGKPDYEQYF
>.|many|TRBJ2-5|TRBV7-9
TGTGCCAGCAGCTTAGGCAGGACAGCGCAGATTGGAGAGACCCAGTACTTC
CASSLGRTAQIGETQYF
>TRBD2|.|TRBJ2-2|TRBV5-1
TGCGCCAGCAGCCAGGGACTAGGAACCGGGGAGCTGTTTTTT
CASSQGLGTGELFF
>.|many|TRBJ2-7|TRBV4-1
TGCGCCAGCAGCCCCCTTGGAGTAGCCTCCTACGAGCAGTACTTC
CASSPLGVASYEQYF
>TRBD1|.|TRBJ2-1|TRBV7-2
TGTGCCAGCAGCTTAGTGGGGACAGCGGTTTACAATGAGCAGTTCTTC
CASSLVGTAVYNEQFF